Each of the 26 T cell receptor beta chains below was sequenced from the same sample in a study of Ad26.COV2.S vaccination and SARS-CoV-2 variants. Treatment noted: some 19 received Ad26.COV2.S at low or high dose, single or two shots; about 5 received placebo; per-sample allocation not given. All samples were drawn on day 63, counting from the first vaccine or placebo injection. TCRdb keeps only in-frame clones here, not all; method: immunoSEQ multiplex PCR. The sample gives some 340,000 clones, approximately 86% of which show up once; approximately 2% is in the top ten. The starting material was peripheral blood, obtained in a trial of Ad26.COV2.S vaccine versus placebo. The receptors shown here come from a person between 18 and 60 years old who received the Ad26.COV2.S COVID-19 vaccine or a placebo.

The V and J genes are TRBV5-6 and TRBJ1-1; 9 positions match TRBD1. The V and J ends lost 4 bases and 11 bases, in that order; junction bases with no gene match: 6. The CDR3 is 12 residues long. Germline V gene sequence: CDR1 SGHDT, CDR2 YYEEEE. CDR3 DNA: TGTGCCAGCAGCCCAAGGACAGGGGCCGCTTTCTTT. Protein sequence: CASSPRTGAAFF.

The chain employs TRBV25-1 and TRBJ2-1; D gene uncertain. The V end was cut by 5 bases, the J end by 3 bases, with 11 bases between. The CDR3 has 14 amino acids. Germline V CDR1 and CDR2: MGHDK, SYGVNS. The CDR3 loop is CASSWQPNYNEQFF. CDR3 coding DNA: TGTGCCAGCAGTTGGCAACCCAACTACAATGAGCAGTTCTTC.

Worth noting for this clone: At one boundary the junction diverges from the germline segment, which might be a read error. The chain has TRBV5-4 and TRBJ1-6, with D perhaps TRBD1 (5 bases). Germline-derived CDR1 and CDR2 are SGHNT and YYREEE (reference sequence). The CDR3 covers 15 residues. The CDR3 bases are TGTGCCAGCAGGTTGGGCGGGACCGCAGGTTCACCCCTCCACTTT. Translated: CASRLGGTAGSPLHF.

V gene TRBV2 combines with J gene TRBJ1-3, with 8 bases that match TRBD1. This CDR3 region has 15 residues. Germline V gene lookup returns CDR1 SNHLY and CDR2 FYNNEI. Trimming took 5 bases from V and 0 from J; bases not matched to a gene: 3. In DNA, the CDR3 is TGTGCCAGCAGTTTCAGGGGGCTCTCTGGAAACACCATATATTTT. Its translation is CASSFRGLSGNTIYF.

The rearrangement links TRBV2 to TRBJ1-2; D remains unclear. The CDR3 covers 12 residues. V was cut by 1 base and J by 4 bases, with 4 bases left in between. Germline CDR1 SNHLY, CDR2 FYNNEI. The CDR3 protein is CASSEVGYGYTF. In DNA form, the CDR3 reads TGTGCCAGCAGTGAAGTTGGCTATGGCTACACCTTC.

The CDR3 region is CARSDRHNYGYTF. The CDR3 DNA follows: TGTGCCAGATCGGACAGGCACAACTATGGCTACACCTTC. The chain is built from TRBV2 and TRBJ1-2, with 7 positions matching TRBD1. V shed 9 bases and J 2 bases; nucleotides not matched to a gene: 6. The CDR3 length is 13 residues. Germline V gives CDR1 SNHLY, CDR2 FYNNEI.

The genes are TRBV12-5 and TRBJ2-1; 7 bases align to TRBD1. V trimming: 6 bases; J trimming: 2 bases; junction bases outside the gene matches: 13. The CDR3 runs to 17 residues. Germline CDR1 reads LGHNT; CDR2 reads FRNRAP. The CDR3 loop reads CASGIFGRGQTYNEQFF. As DNA, the CDR3 is TGTGCTAGTGGGATATTCGGACGGGGACAGACCTACAATGAGCAGTTCTTC.

The rearrangement links TRBV2 to TRBJ1-1; 8 bases match TRBD1. The CDR3 has 14 amino acids. V shed 6 bases and J 4 bases; nucleotides not matched to a gene: 7. The germline CDR1 and CDR2 sequences are SNHLY and FYNNEI. This chain's CDR3 is CASRAGQGVTEAFF. CDR3 sequence (DNA): TGTGCCAGCAGAGCTGGACAGGGAGTCACTGAAGCTTTCTTT. The variable domain in full, with the rest retrieved from reference TRBV2 and TRBJ1-1, is EPEVTQTPSHQVTQMGQEVILRCVPISNHLYFYWYRQILGQKVEFLVSFYNNEISEKSEIFDDQFSVERPDGSNFTLKIRSTKLEDSAMYFCASRAGQGVTEAFFGQGTRLTVV.

This clone was seen a handful of times. J is TRBJ1-6 and V is TRBV3-1 (or the pseudogene TRBV3-2); the D is unclear. Trimming stripped 2 bases from V and 8 bases from J, with 4 bases between. The CDR3 spans 12 residues. CDR1 is LGHDT, CDR2 YNNKEL, per germline (reference sequence). The chain's CDR3 is CASSQRDSPLHF. As DNA, the CDR3 is TGTGCCAGCAGCCAAAGGGATTCACCCCTCCACTTT.

V usage is TRBV9 and J usage is TRBJ1-1; no firm D call. The CDR3 sequence is 14 residues long. V shed 2 bases and J shed 4 bases, with 12 bases lying between them. Per the germline V gene, CDR1 is SGDLS and CDR2 is YYNGEE. The CDR3 bases are TGTGCCAGCAGCGTCACAGAGGAGGGCACTGAAGCTTTCTTT. The encoded protein is CASSVTEEGTEAFF.

This chain connects TRBV6-6 to TRBJ1-1; D gene ambiguous. The germline gives CDR1 MNHNY, CDR2 SVGAGI (reference sequence). V was trimmed by 2 bases and J by 8 bases, leaving 9 bases between them. This CDR3 is built from 12 residues. The CDR3 region is CASSYPPGEAFF. DNA of the CDR3: TGTGCCAGCAGTTACCCGCCCGGGGAAGCTTTCTTT.

This clone appeared a few times. V usage is TRBV7-9 and J usage is TRBJ2-1, with 11 positions matching TRBD2. Germline V gene data show CDR1 as SEHNR and CDR2 as FQNEAQ (reference sequence). The CDR3 loop spans 14 amino acids. The V gene end was trimmed by 6 bases and the J gene end by 10 bases; junction bases not matched to a gene: 8. The CDR3 DNA is TGTGCCAGCAGGACTCTAGCGGGGGGCCTGGAGCAGTTCTTC. It codes for CASRTLAGGLEQFF.

A few counts support this clone. One end of the junction varies from germline; a read error may be responsible. The gene calls are TRBV7-3 and TRBJ2-3; 9 bases map to TRBD1. The germline CDR1 and CDR2 sequences are SGHTA and FQGTGA. This CDR3 comprises 12 residues. CDR3 protein: CASSLPGQGRHF. CDR3 bases: TGTGCCAGCAGCTTACCGGGACAGGGTAGGCATTTT. The variable domain in full, with the rest retrieved from reference TRBV7-3 and TRBJ2-3, is GAGVSQTPSNKVTEKGKYVELRCDPISGHTALYWYRQSLGQGPEFLIYFQGTGAADDSGLPNDRFFAVRPEGSVSTLKIQRTERGDSAVYLCASSLPGQGRHFGPGTRLTVL.

This clone was counted a single time. The rearrangement links TRBV11-2 to TRBJ2-1, with 11 bases matching TRBD2. Trimming cost V 5 bases and J 5 bases; bases outside gene matches: 2. Looked up from germline, CDR1 is SGHAT and CDR2 is FQNNGV. The CDR3 is made up of 14 amino acids. DNA of the CDR3: TGTGCCAGCAGCCTAGCGGGGGGTAACAATGAGCAGTTCTTC. Protein: CASSLAGGNNEQFF.

In DNA, the CDR3 is TGTGCCAGCAGCTTACGGTCCGCCGGGGAGCTGTTTTTT. Residues: CASSLRSAGELFF. This sequence joins TRBV7-9 and TRBJ2-2, with unresolved D. The germline V and J ends were trimmed by 2 bases and 6 bases, with 7 bases remaining between them. CDR3 length equals 13 residues. Per the germline V gene, CDR1 is SEHNR and CDR2 is FQNEAQ (reference sequence).

The chain combines TRBV27 with TRBJ2-3, with unresolved D. V dropped 6 bases and J dropped 0 bases, with 10 bases sitting between them. Germline CDR1 and CDR2: MNHEY and SMNVEV (reference sequence). The CDR3 runs to 14 residues. The CDR3 protein is CASRSSVSTDTQYF. CDR3 in DNA: TGTGCCAGCAGAAGTTCCGTGAGCACAGATACGCAGTATTTT.

Only a few counts were recorded for this clone. The chain carries TRBV5-4 and TRBJ2-7; D possibly uses TRBD1 or TRBD2 (5 bases each). Germline V gives CDR1 SGHNT, CDR2 YYREEE (reference sequence). The CDR3 is 15 amino acids. The V and J ends lost 0 bases and 2 bases respectively, with 12 bases between them. The CDR3 DNA reads as TGTGCCAGCAGCTTGGTCGGGACCCTGACCTACGAGCAGTACTTC. Protein sequence: CASSLVGTLTYEQYF.

The gene calls are TRBV19 and TRBJ1-3; D ambiguous. Germline V gene sequence: CDR1 LNHDA, CDR2 SQIVND (reference sequence). Trimming removed 7 bases at V and 3 bases at J, with 10 bases between. The CDR3 contains 13 residues. CDR3 loop: CASTYSLGNTIYF. CDR3 nucleotide sequence: TGTGCCAGTACTTATAGTCTTGGAAACACCATATATTTT.

Details on this clone: Distinct nucleotide sequences in the sample also encode this CDR3. The chain joins TRBV3-1 (or the pseudogene TRBV3-2) to TRBJ2-7, with a weak D call TRBD2 (5 bases). Germline assignment: CDR1 LGHDT and CDR2 YNNKEL (reference sequence). The CDR3 covers 14 residues. The germline V and J ends were trimmed by 1 base and 1 base, with 8 bases remaining between them. The CDR3 protein is CASSQGGGSYEQYF. As DNA, the CDR3 is TGTGCCAGCAGCCAAGGCGGAGGATCCTACGAGCAGTACTTC.

The chain has TRBV7-8 and TRBJ1-3; TRBD1 matches 7 bases. The CDR3 consists of 14 residues. Looked up from germline, CDR1 is SGHVS and CDR2 is FQNEAQ. V was pared by 4 bases and J by 6 bases, with 6 bases of the junction left unmatched. In DNA form, the CDR3 reads TGTGCCAGCAGCTCGACAGGGATGGAAAACACCATATATTTT. It codes for CASSSTGMENTIYF.

This chain connects TRBV10-3 to TRBJ2-5; 8 positions agree with TRBD1. V was pared by 5 bases and J by 1 base, with 3 bases of the junction left unmatched. Germline V gives CDR1 ENHRY, CDR2 SYGVKD. This CDR3 has 14 amino acids. DNA of the CDR3: TGTGCCATCAGTAAGGACAGGGCCCAAGAGACCCAGTACTTC. This encodes CAISKDRAQETQYF.

The rearrangement uses TRBV12-3 or TRBV12-4 and TRBJ2-2; D gene unclear. Deletions cut 5 bases from V and 6 bases from J, with 10 bases between. The CDR3 runs to 13 residues. This chain's CDR3 is CASSGQRAGELFF. CDR3 in DNA: TGTGCCAGCAGTGGCCAAAGGGCCGGGGAGCTGTTTTTT.

V gene TRBV7-9 combines with J gene TRBJ1-4; D is unclear. The germline gives CDR1 SEHNR, CDR2 FQNEAQ (reference sequence). Trimming took 10 bases from V and 4 from J, leaving 16 bases between them. The CDR3 extends over 14 amino acids. The CDR3 spells CATSPRIINEKLFF. The CDR3 region has the DNA TGTGCCACCTCCCCAAGGATCATTAATGAAAAACTGTTTTTT.

V and J are TRBV7-6 and TRBJ1-4, with D possibly being TRBD1 (6 bases). The CDR3 has 13 amino acids. The germline gives CDR1 SGHVS, CDR2 FNYEAQ. V lost 6 bases to trimming and J lost 6 bases, with 11 bases between them. The CDR3 loop reads CASRRGIDEKLFF. CDR3 nucleotides: TGTGCCAGCAGAAGGGGGATAGATGAAAAACTGTTTTTT.

This clone was observed a single time. V is TRBV7-3 and J is TRBJ2-3; TRBD1 is a possible D gene (6 bases). V was shortened by 5 bases and J by 4 bases, with 16 bases between the two germline ends. This CDR3 region has 15 residues. CDR1 is SGHTA and CDR2 is FQGTGA in the germline V gene. CDR3: CASSIDGRGADTQYF. The CDR3, as DNA: TGTGCCAGCAGCATCGATGGCAGGGGAGCAGATACGCAGTATTTT.

The chain combines TRBV15 with TRBJ2-5; unclear D gene. Germline V gene sequence: CDR1 LNHNV, CDR2 YYDKDF (reference sequence). CDR3 length: 16 residues. V dropped 2 bases and J dropped 0 bases, with 13 bases sitting between them. The CDR3, as DNA: TGTGCCACCAGCAGAAACCCGCGCGCTTACCAAGAGACCCAGTACTTC. This translates into CATSRNPRAYQETQYF.